This T cell receptor beta chain originates from a study of cytomegalovirus exposure and HLA in healthy donors. Overall study results and limits: Most subjects had HLA-A and HLA-B alleles reportedly predicted accurately by TCR beta sequences. V- and J-gene trimming in TCR beta was tied to a missense DCLRE1C variant by an analysis performed later.

A multiplex PCR was run with 60 Vbeta primers and 13 Jbeta primers. Assay: immunoSEQ multiplex PCR; the TCRdb copy retains only in-frame clones and omits some. This sample has around 190,000 clones, with approximately 86% found just once. As for this clone: Its antigen is currently unknown.

This receptor was obtained from a woman aged 25 to 39 in good health and CMV-seronegative. Sequencing was performed on PBMCs.

The CDR3 DNA follows: TGTGCCAGCAGCCCCTCTGGGGGGTCCTACGAGCAGTACTTC. This codes for CASSPSGGSYEQYF. This sequence joins TRBV7-3 and TRBJ2-7, with D possibly matching TRBD2 (6 bases). The CDR3 contains 14 residues. The V end was cut by 5 bases, the J end by 1 base, with 12 bases between. Germline CDR1 SGHTA, CDR2 FQGTGA.